The present T cell receptor (beta chain) was sequenced within a study of cytomegalovirus exposure and HLA in healthy donors. In germline, CDR1 is LNHDA, CDR2 SQIVND (reference sequence). Germline trimming cut 6 bases from V and 0 bases from J; bases unmatched to any gene: 7. This CDR3 spans 15 amino acids. PCR primers comprised 60 Vbeta and 13 Jbeta primers. Method: immunoSEQ multiplex PCR; TCRdb's copy keeps in-frame clones and lacks some. This sample has roughly 120,000 clones, with roughly four fifths found just once. This clonotype originated in a woman in her forties in good health and CMV-seropositive. The J gene is TRBJ1-2, the V gene TRBV19; 7 bases agree with TRBD1. Sequencing was carried out using PBMCs. The CDR3, as DNA: TGTGCCAGTAGCCGACAGGGCAGTTCTAACTATGGCTACACCTTC. Translating it yields CASSRQGSSNYGYTF.